The source of this T cell receptor (beta chain) is a study of blood T cell repertoires in COVID-19. The assay was immunoSEQ multiplex PCR, and TCRdb's table has in-frame clones only and misses some. The sample holds about 300,000 clones, about 90% seen once. The CDR3 has 16 amino acids. Germline values: CDR1 SGHAT, CDR2 FQDESV (reference sequence). V gave up 5 bases and J gave up 0 bases, with 14 bases separating them. Sequenced material: PBMCs or T cells enriched from blood (not recorded which). The rearrangement joins TRBV11-1 to TRBJ1-3, with a tentative D call TRBD1 (6 bases). This receptor was taken from a woman aged 25-40 years who had recovered from COVID-19. The CDR3 DNA reads as TGTGCCAGCAGCCATCGCGGGGGCTCCTCTGGAAACACCATATATTTT. Protein: CASSHRGGSSGNTIYF.